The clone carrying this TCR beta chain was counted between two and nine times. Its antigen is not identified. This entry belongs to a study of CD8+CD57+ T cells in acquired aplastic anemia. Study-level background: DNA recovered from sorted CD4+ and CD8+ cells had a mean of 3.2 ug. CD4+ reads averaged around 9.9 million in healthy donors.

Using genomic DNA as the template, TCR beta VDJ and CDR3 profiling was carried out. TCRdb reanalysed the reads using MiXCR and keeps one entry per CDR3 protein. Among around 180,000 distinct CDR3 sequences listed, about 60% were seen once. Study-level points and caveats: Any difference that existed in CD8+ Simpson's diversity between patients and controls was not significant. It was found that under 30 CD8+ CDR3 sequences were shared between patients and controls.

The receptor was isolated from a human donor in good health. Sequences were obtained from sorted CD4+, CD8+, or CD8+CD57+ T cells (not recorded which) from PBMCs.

The CDR3, as DNA: TGTGCCAGCAGCTTGGGGCAGCAAGAGACCCAGTACTTC. Its protein is CASSLGQQETQYF. The chain joins TRBV7-6 to TRBJ2-5; tentative D call: TRBD1 (5 bases). The CDR3 spans 13 residues. Between the trimmed V and J ends, which lost 3 bases and 2 bases, there was a span of 7 bases. The germline V gene has CDR1 SGHVS and CDR2 FNYEAQ. The entire variable domain, with the rest obtained from reference TRBV7-6 and TRBJ2-5, is as follows: GAGVSQSPRYKVTKRGQDVALRCDPISGHVSLYWYRQALGQGPEFLTYFNYEAQQDKSGLPNDRFSAERPEGSISTLTIQRTEQRDSAMYRCASSLGQQETQYFGPGTRLLVL.